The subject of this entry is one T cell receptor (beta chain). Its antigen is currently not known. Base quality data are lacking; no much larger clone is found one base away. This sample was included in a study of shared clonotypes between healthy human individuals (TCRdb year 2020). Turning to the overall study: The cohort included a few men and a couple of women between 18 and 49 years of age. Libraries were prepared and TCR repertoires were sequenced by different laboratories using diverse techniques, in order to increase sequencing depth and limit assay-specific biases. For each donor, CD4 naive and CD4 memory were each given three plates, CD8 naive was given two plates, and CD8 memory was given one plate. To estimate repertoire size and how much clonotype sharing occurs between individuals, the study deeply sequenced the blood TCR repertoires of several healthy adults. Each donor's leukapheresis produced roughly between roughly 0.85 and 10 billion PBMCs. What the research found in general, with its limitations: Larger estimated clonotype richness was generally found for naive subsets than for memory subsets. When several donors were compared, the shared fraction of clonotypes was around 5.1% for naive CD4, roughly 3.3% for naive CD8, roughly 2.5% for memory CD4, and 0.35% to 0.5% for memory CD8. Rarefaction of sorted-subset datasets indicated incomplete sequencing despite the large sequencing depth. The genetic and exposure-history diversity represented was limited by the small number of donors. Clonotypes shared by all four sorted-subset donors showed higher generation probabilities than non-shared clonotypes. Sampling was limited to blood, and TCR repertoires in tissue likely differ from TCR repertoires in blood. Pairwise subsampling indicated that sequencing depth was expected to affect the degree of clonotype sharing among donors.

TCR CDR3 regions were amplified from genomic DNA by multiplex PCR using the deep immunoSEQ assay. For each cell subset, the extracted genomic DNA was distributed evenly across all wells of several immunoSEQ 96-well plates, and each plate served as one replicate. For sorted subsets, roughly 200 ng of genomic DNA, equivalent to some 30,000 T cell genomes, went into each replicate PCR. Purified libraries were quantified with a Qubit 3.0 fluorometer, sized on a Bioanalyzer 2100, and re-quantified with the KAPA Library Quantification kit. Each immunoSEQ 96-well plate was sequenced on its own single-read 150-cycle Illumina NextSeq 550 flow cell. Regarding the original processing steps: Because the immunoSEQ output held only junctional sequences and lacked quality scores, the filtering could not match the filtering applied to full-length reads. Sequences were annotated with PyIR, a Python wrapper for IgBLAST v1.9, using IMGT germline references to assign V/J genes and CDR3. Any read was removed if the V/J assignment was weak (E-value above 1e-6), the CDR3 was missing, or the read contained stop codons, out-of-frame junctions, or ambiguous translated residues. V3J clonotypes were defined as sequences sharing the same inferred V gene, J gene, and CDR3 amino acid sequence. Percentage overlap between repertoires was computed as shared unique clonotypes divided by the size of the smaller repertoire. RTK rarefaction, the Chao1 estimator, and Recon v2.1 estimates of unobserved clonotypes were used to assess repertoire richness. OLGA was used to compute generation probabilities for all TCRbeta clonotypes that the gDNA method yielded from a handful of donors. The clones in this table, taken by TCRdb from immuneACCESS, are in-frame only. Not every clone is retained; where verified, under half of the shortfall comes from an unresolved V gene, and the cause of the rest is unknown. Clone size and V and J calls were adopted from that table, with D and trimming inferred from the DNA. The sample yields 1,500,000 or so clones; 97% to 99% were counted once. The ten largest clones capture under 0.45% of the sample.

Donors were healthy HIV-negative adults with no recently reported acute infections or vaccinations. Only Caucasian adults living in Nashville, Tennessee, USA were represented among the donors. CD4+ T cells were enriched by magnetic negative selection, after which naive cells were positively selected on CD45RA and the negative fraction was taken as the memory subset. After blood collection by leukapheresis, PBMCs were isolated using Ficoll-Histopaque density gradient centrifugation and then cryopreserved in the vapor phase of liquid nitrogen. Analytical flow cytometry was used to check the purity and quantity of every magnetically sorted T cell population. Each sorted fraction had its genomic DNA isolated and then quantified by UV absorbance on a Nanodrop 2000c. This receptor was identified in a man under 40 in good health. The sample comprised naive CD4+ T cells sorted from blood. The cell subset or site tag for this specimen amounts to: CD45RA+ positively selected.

The CDR3 is CASSLEALSMETQYF. The bases are TGTGCCAGCAGCTTAGAGGCGCTATCCATGGAGACCCAGTACTTC. The rearranged segments are TRBV7-8 and TRBJ2-5; the D gene cannot be named for sure. At the junction V is shortened by 1 base and J by 5 bases, with 14 bases in between. From a lookup of the germline V gene, CDR1 and CDR2 are SGHVS and FQNEAQ. Including cysteine and phenylalanine, the CDR3 has 15 amino acids. Left in the record is the CDR3 DNA by itself, 45 bases read in frame from the first base.